One TCR beta chain is described in this entry. Its antigen is as yet unknown. V was shortened by 4 bases and J by 2 bases, with 18 bases between the two germline ends. Germline V gives CDR1 LNHDA, CDR2 SQIVND (reference sequence). The CDR3 is made up of 17 amino acids. The data were obtained in a study of OX40 agonist ivuxolimab in advanced cancers. Study-level information: Among those enrolled, mean age was roughly 55 years (range roughly 20 to 79) and 82.7% were male. Points from the study as a whole: Averaged across samples, CD8+ T cells carried more expanded clones than CD4+ did. Among the nonresponders, some also had low normalized T-cell clonal expansion. Antigen specificity remained undetermined for the expanded peripheral T cells.

The table came from immunoSEQ multiplex PCR; TCRdb's copy has only in-frame clones and leaves some out. The sample lists under 50,000 clones; more than 70% were seen once. The material was CD4+ or CD8+ T cells sorted from blood, obtained in a trial of the OX40 agonist ivuxolimab. The sequence was obtained from an adult with an advanced solid tumor such as melanoma, head and neck, liver or kidney cancer. The gene calls are TRBV19 and TRBJ1-3, with D hard to call. The CDR3 nucleotides read TGTGCCAGTAGTACTGTGGCGCAGGCCCTAACTGGAAACACCATATATTTT. The encoded protein is CASSTVAQALTGNTIYF.